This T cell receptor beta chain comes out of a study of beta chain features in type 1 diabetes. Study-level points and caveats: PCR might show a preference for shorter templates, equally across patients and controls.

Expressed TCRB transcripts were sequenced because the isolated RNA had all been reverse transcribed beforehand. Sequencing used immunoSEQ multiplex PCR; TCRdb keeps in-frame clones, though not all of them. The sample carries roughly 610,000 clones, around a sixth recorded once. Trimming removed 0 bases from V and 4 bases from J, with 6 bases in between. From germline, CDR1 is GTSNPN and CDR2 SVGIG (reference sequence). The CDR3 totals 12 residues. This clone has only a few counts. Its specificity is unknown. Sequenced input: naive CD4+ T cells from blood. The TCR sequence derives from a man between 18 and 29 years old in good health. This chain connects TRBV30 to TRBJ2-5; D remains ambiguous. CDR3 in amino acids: CAWSVTLETQYF. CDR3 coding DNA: TGTGCCTGGAGTGTAACTTTAGAGACCCAGTACTTC.